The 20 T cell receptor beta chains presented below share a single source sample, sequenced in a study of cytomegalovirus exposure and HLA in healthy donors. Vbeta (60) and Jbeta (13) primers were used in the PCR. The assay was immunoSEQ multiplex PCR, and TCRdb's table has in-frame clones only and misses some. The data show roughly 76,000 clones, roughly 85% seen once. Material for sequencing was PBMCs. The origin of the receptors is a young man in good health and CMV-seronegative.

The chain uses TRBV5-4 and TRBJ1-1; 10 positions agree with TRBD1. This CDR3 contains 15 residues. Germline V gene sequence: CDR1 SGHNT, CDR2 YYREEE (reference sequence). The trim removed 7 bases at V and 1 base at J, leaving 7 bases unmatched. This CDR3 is CASGDRGSRNTEAFF. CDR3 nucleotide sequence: TGTGCCAGCGGGGACAGGGGCTCGCGGAACACTGAAGCTTTCTTT.

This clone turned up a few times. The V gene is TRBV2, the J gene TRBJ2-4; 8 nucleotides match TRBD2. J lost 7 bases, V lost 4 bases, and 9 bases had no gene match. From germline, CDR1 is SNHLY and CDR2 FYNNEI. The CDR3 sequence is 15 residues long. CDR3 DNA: TGTGCCAGCAGTGCCCAGCGGGGGCTGCGTAACATTCAGTACTTC. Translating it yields CASSAQRGLRNIQYF.

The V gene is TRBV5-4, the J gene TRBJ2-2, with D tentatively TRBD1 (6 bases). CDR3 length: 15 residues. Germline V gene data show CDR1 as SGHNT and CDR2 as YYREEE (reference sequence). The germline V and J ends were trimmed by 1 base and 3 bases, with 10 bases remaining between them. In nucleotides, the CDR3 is TGTGCCAGCAGCTTGATCCAGGGGTACACCGGGGAGCTGTTTTTT. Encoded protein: CASSLIQGYTGELFF. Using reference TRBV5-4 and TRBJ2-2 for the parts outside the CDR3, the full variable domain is ETGVTQSPTHLIKTRGQQVTLRCSSQSGHNTVSWYQQALGQGPQFIFQYYREEENGRGNFPPRFSGLQFPNYSSELNVNALELDDSALYLCASSLIQGYTGELFFGEGSRLTVL.

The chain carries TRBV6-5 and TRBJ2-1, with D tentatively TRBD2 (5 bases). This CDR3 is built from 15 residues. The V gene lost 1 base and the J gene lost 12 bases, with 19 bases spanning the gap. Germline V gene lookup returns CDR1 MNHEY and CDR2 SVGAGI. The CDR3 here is CASSYFRDSSGGQFF. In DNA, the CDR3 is TGTGCCAGCAGTTACTTTCGAGACTCTTCCGGAGGGCAGTTCTTC.

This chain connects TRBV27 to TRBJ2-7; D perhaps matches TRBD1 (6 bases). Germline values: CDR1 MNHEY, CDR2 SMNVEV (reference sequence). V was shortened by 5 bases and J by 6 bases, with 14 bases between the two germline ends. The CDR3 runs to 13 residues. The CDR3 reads CASSPGTGCEQYF. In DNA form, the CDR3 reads TGTGCCAGCAGTCCAGGCACAGGGTGCGAGCAGTACTTC.

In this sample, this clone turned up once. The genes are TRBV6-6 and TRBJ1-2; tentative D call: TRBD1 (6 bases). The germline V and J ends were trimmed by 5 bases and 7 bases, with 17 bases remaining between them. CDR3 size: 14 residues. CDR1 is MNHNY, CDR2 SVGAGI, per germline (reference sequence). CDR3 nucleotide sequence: TGTGCCAGCAGTCTCAGCGACAGGAAGAGTGGCTACACCTTC. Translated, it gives CASSLSDRKSGYTF.

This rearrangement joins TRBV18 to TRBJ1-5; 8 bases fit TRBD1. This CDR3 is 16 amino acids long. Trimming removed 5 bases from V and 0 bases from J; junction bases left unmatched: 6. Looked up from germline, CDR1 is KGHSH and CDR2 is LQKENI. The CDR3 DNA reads TGTGCCAGCTCATTGAGACAGGGGAGTAGCAATCAGCCCCAGCATTTT. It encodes CASSLRQGSSNQPQHF.

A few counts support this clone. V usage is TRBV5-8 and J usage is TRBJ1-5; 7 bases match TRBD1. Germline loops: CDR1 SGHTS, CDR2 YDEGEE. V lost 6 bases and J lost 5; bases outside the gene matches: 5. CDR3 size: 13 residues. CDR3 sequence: CASTGTADQPQHF. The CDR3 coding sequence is TGTGCCAGCACCGGGACAGCCGATCAGCCCCAGCATTTT.

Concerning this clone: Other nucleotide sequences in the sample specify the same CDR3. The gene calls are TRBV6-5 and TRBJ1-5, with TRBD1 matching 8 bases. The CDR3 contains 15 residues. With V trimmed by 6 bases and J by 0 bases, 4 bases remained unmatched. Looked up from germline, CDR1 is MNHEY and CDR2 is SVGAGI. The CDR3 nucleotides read TGTGCCAGCAGGCGACAGGGGTATAGCAATCAGCCCCAGCATTTT. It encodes CASRRQGYSNQPQHF.

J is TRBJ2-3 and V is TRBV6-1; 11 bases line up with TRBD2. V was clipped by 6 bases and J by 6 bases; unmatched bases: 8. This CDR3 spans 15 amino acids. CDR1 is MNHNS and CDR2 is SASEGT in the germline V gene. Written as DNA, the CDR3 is TGTGCCAGCAGGGATAGCGGGGGGGCCCCGGATACGCAGTATTTT. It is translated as CASRDSGGAPDTQYF.

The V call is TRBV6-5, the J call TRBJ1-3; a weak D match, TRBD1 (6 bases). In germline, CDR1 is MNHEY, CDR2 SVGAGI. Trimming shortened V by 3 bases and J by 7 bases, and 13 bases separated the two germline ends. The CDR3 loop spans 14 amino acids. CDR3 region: CASSYSQGRNTIYF. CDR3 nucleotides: TGTGCCAGCAGTTATTCACAGGGCCGGAACACCATATATTTT.

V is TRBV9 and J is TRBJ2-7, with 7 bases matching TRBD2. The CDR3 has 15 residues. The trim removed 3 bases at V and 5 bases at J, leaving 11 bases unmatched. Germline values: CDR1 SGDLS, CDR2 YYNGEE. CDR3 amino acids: CASSDGLSRGDEQYF. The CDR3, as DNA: TGTGCCAGCAGCGACGGACTTAGCCGGGGGGACGAGCAGTACTTC.

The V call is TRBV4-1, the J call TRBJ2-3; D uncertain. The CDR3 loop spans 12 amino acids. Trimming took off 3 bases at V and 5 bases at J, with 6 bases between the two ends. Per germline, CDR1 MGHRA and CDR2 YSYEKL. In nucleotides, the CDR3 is TGCGCCAGCAGCCATTCCCGAGATACGCAGTATTTT. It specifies CASSHSRDTQYF.

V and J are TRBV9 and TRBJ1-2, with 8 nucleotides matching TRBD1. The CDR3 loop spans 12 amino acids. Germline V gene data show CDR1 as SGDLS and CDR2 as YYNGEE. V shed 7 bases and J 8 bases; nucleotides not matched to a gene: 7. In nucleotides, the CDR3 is TGTGCCAGCGGGCAGGGGGCGCAAGGCTACACCTTC. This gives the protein CASGQGAQGYTF. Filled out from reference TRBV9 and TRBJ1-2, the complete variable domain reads DSGVTQTPKHLITATGQRVTLRCSPRSGDLSVYWYQQSLDQGLQFLIQYYNGEERAKGNILERFSAQQFPDLHSELNLSSLELGDSALYFCASGQGAQGYTFGSGTRLTVV.

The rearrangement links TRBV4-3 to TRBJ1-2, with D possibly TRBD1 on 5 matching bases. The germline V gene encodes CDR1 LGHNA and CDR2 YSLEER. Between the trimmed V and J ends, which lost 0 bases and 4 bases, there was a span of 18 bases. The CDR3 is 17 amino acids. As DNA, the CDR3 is TGCGCCAGCAGCCAAGATACCCAGGGAGGGATAAGCTATGGCTACACCTTC. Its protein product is CASSQDTQGGISYGYTF.

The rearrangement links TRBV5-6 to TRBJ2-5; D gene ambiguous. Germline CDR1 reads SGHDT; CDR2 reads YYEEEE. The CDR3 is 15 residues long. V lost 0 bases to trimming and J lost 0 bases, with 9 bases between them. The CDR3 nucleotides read TGTGCCAGCAGCTTGGTTAGCCTATACCAAGAGACCCAGTACTTC. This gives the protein CASSLVSLYQETQYF. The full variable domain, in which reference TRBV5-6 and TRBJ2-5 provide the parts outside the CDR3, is DAGVTQSPTHLIKTRGQQVTLRCSPKSGHDTVSWYQQALGQGPQFIFQYYEEEERQRGNFPDRFSGHQFPNYSSELNVNALLLGDSALYLCASSLVSLYQETQYFGPGTRLLVL.

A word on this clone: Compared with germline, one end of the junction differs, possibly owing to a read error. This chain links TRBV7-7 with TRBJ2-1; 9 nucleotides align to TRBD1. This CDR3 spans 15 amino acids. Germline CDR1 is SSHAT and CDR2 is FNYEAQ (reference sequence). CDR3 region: CASSARTGEGGEQFF. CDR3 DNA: TGTGCTAGCAGCGCGCGGACAGGGGAAGGGGGTGAGCAGTTCTTC.

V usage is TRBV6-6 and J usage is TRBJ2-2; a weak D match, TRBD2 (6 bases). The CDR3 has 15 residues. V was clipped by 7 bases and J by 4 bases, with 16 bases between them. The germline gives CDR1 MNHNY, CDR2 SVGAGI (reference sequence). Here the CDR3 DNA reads TGTGCCAGCACCCTCGATATGGGGGGCACCGGGGAGCTGTTTTTT. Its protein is CASTLDMGGTGELFF.

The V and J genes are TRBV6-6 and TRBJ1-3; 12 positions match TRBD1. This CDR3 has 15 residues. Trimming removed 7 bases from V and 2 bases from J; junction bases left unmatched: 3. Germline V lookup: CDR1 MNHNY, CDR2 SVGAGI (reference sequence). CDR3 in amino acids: CASKGQGATGNTIYF. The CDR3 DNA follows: TGTGCCAGCAAGGGACAGGGGGCGACTGGAAACACCATATATTTT.

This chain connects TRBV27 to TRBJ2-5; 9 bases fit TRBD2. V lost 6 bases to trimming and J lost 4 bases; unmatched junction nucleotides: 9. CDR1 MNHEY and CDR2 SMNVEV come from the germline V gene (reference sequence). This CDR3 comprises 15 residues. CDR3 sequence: CASRTTGTSTETQYF. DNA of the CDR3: TGTGCCAGCAGGACGACCGGGACTAGCACAGAGACCCAGTACTTC.